This TCR beta chain was sequenced for a study of shared clonotypes between healthy human individuals (dated by TCRdb to about 2020). Regarding the research as a whole: The cohort included a few men and a couple of women between 18 and 49 years of age. Each donor's leukapheresis produced roughly between roughly 0.85 and 10 billion PBMCs. To increase sequencing depth and limit assay-specific biases, TCR repertoire library preparation and sequencing were carried out by different laboratories using diverse techniques. Blood TCR repertoires of four to six healthy adults were deeply sequenced to estimate repertoire size and the extent of clonotype sharing between individuals. For each donor, CD4 naive and CD4 memory were each given three plates, CD8 naive was given two plates, and CD8 memory was given one plate. General study outcomes and caveats: The small number of donors limited the genetic and exposure-history diversity represented. Larger estimated clonotype richness was generally found for naive subsets than for memory subsets. Incomplete sequencing was indicated by rarefaction of sorted-subset datasets, despite the large sequencing depth. Sampling was limited to blood, and TCR repertoires in tissue likely differ from TCR repertoires in blood. Clonotypes shared by all four sorted-subset donors showed higher generation probabilities than non-shared clonotypes. About 4.5% of naive CD4, more than 3% of naive CD8, approximately 2% of memory CD4, and 0.4% of memory CD8 clonotypes were shared across several donors. Based on pairwise subsampling, the degree of clonotype sharing among donors was expected to be affected by sequencing depth.

On this clone itself: What antigen it recognizes has not been identified. Per-base qualities were not stored, and no clone one base away is much larger.

CD8 naive samples consisted of CD45RO-negative cells that were positively selected for CCR7, yielding a CD45RA+CCR7+ population without TemRA cells. The donors were healthy, HIV-negative adults with no recently reported acute infections or vaccinations. Only Caucasian adults living in Nashville, Tennessee, USA were represented among the donors. Blood was obtained by leukapheresis, after which PBMCs were separated by Ficoll-Histopaque density gradient centrifugation and cryopreserved in liquid nitrogen vapor phase. Analytical flow cytometry was used to check the purity and quantity of each magnetically sorted T cell population. Genomic DNA was isolated from every sorted fraction and measured by UV absorbance on a Nanodrop 2000c. Using the deep immunoSEQ assay, multiplex PCR amplified TCR CDR3 regions from genomic DNA. Genomic DNA extracted from each cell subset was distributed evenly over all wells of several immunoSEQ 96-well plates, and each plate served as one replicate. For sorted subsets, approximately 210 ng genomic DNA, equal to approximately 30,000 T cell genomes, was loaded into each replicate PCR. Purified libraries were measured with a Qubit 3.0 fluorometer, size-checked on a Bioanalyzer 2100, and measured again with the KAPA Library Quantification kit. Every immunoSEQ 96-well plate was sequenced on a dedicated single-read 150-cycle Illumina NextSeq 550 flow cell. The authors processed their data as follows. Because the immunoSEQ output held only junctional sequences and lacked quality scores, the filtering could not match the filtering applied to full-length reads. Sequences were annotated with PyIR, a Python wrapper for IgBLAST v1.9, and V/J genes and CDR3 were assigned using IMGT germline references. Reads were filtered out if the reads had weak V/J assignments (E-value above 1e-6), no CDR3, stop codons, out-of-frame junctions, or ambiguous translated residues. V3J clonotypes were defined by identical inferred V gene, J gene, and CDR3 amino acid sequence. Percentage overlap between repertoires was calculated by dividing the number of shared unique clonotypes by the size of the smaller repertoire. Richness of each repertoire was evaluated using RTK rarefaction, the Chao1 estimator, and Recon v2.1 estimates of unobserved clonotypes. Generation probabilities for all TCRbeta clonotypes obtained by the gDNA method from a handful of donors were computed using OLGA. TCRdb provides this immuneACCESS table in a form limited to in-frame rearrangements. Some clones are lacking; in checked studies, under half of them reflect an unresolved V gene, and why the rest are absent is not known. V, J and clone size reflect that table, while D and trimming were determined from the DNA. The sample table holds 630,000 or so clones, of which roughly 98% were seen once. Clones ranked in the top ten supply 0.3% of the sample.

Including the terminal cysteine and phenylalanine, the CDR3 comprises 18 residues. Just the 54-base CDR3 DNA is kept, in frame starting at base 1. The germline V gene (reference sequence) yields SEHNR for CDR1 and FQNEAQ for CDR2. The trim is 7 bases for V and 0 bases for J, with a gap of 21 bases between the germline ends. The clonotype originates from a man younger than 45 in good health. The rearranged chain carries TRBV7-9 and TRBJ2-2; the D assignment is uncertain and may be TRBD1 or TRBD2, with 5 bases supporting each. Sequencing input: naive CD8+ T cells sorted from blood. What the cell subset or site label conveys for this sample: CD45RA+CCR7+. The CDR3 region: CASTTGTLLPANTGELFF. At the DNA level, the sequence is TGTGCCAGCACTACCGGGACCCTACTTCCCGCGAACACCGGGGAGCTGTTTTTT.